This T cell receptor (beta chain) was observed in a study of early T cells in non-severe SARS-CoV-2 infection. Individual cDNA molecules received unique molecular identifiers. A single record per CDR3 protein comes from TCRdb applying MiXCR to the 5' RACE reads. The sample has 63,000 or so distinct CDR3 sequences, about 12% seen once. The J segment lost 11 bases and the V segment lost 6 bases, leaving 17 bases of the junction unmatched. CDR1 and CDR2 from the germline V gene are SQVTM and ANQGSEA. The CDR3 spans 14 residues. The V call is TRBV29-1, the J call TRBJ2-3, with 7 bases aligning to TRBD1. This TCR was sampled from an adult who was a healthcare worker with PCR-confirmed SARS-CoV-2 infection or an uninfected control (not recorded which). The sample taken for sequencing was whole blood. The CDR3 protein is CSVATGTDRNKQYF. The CDR3 DNA reads TGCAGCGTCGCAACCGGGACAGACCGGAACAAGCAGTATTTT.